The next 25 T cell receptor beta chains were all read from a single sample in a study of shared clonotypes between healthy human individuals. The repertoire was sequenced with immunoSEQ multiplex PCR; TCRdb's copy has only in-frame clones and lacks some. The data contain some 500,000 clones, approximately 95% of them singletons. Source material: naive CD4+ T cells sorted from blood. Subset: CD45RA+ positively selected. Receptor source: a woman between 25 and 40 years old in good health.

The chain combines TRBV5-1 with TRBJ2-7; TRBD2 matches 12 bases. V trimming: 7 bases; J trimming: 2 bases; junction bases outside the gene matches: 1. Germline CDR1 SGHRS, CDR2 YFSETQ. The CDR3 consists of 13 residues. CDR3 in amino acids: CASRTSGTYEQYF. The DNA for the CDR3 is TGCGCCAGCCGGACTAGCGGGACCTACGAGCAGTACTTC.

The rearrangement links TRBV19 to TRBJ2-7; 8 bases line up with TRBD2. The ends lost 5 bases at V and 2 bases at J; junction bases unmatched: 8. This CDR3 comprises 15 residues. Germline loops: CDR1 LNHDA, CDR2 SQIVND (reference sequence). CDR3 loop: CASSLAGGATYEQYF. The CDR3, as DNA: TGTGCCAGTAGTCTGGCGGGGGGAGCTACCTACGAGCAGTACTTC.

The gene calls are TRBV28 and TRBJ1-1; D is possibly TRBD1 (5 bases). Germline V gene data show CDR1 as MDHEN and CDR2 as SYDVKM. Trimming cost V 1 base and J 0 bases, with 12 bases left between them. The CDR3 has 16 amino acids. CDR3 coding DNA: TGTGCCAGCAGTTTATTGGGGGGACTCATGAACACTGAAGCTTTCTTT. This gives the protein CASSLLGGLMNTEAFF.

The CDR3 region is CASSAGLAGAMYEQYF. The CDR3 DNA follows: TGTGCCAGCAGTGCCGGACTAGCGGGAGCGATGTACGAGCAGTACTTC. The chain employs TRBV6-1 and TRBJ2-7, with TRBD2 matching 13 bases. J gave up 4 bases and V 4 bases, and 7 bases lay outside the gene matches. This CDR3 has 16 amino acids. The germline V gene has CDR1 MNHNS and CDR2 SASEGT.

The CDR3 sequence is CASSLSKGGKGTDTQYF. The CDR3 nucleotides are TGTGCCAGCAGTTTATCGAAAGGGGGCAAGGGCACAGATACGCAGTATTTT. The rearrangement uses TRBV27 and TRBJ2-3; the match to TRBD1 covers 7 bases. The V gene's germline CDR1 is MNHEY and CDR2 SMNVEV (reference sequence). V trimming: 0 bases; J trimming: 1 base; junction bases outside the gene matches: 7. The CDR3 runs 17 residues.

The gene calls are TRBV19 and TRBJ1-5; D is perhaps TRBD1 (5 bases). Germline lookup yields CDR1 LNHDA and CDR2 SQIVND (reference sequence). CDR3 length: 18 residues. Trimming removed 0 bases from V and 2 bases from J, with 17 bases in between. CDR3 protein: CASSIDGSGRNGNQPQHF. CDR3 nucleotide sequence: TGTGCCAGTAGTATAGATGGTTCAGGGAGGAATGGCAATCAGCCCCAGCATTTT.

The V call is TRBV5-4, the J call TRBJ2-7; D remains unclear. The CDR3 is made up of 14 amino acids. Deletions cut 3 bases from V and 7 bases from J, with 17 bases between. CDR1 and CDR2 from the germline V gene are SGHNT and YYREEE (reference sequence). CDR3 nucleotide sequence: TGTGCCAGCAGCTCGATTGTTGTGATTGGTGAGCAGTACTTC. Translated: CASSSIVVIGEQYF.

The V gene is TRBV10-3, the J gene TRBJ2-1, with 8 bases that match TRBD2. V gave up 2 bases and J gave up 3 bases; unmatched junction bases: 15. The CDR3 is made up of 19 amino acids. Germline-derived CDR1 and CDR2 are ENHRY and SYGVKD. This chain's CDR3 is CAISEPPTLAGSVYNEQFF. DNA for the CDR3: TGTGCCATCAGTGAGCCTCCGACTTTAGCGGGGAGTGTCTACAATGAGCAGTTCTTC.

This sequence joins TRBV27 and TRBJ2-5; TRBD2 is a possible D gene (7 bases). The end of the DNA is better explained by TRBJ2-7, so the J call may be wrong. The CDR3 runs to 13 residues. Germline values: CDR1 MNHEY, CDR2 SMNVEV (reference sequence). CDR3 sequence (DNA): TGTGCCAGCAGTTCAAGGGGGGGTGGCGAGCAGTACTTC. Protein sequence: CASSSRGGGEQYF.

The chain carries TRBV5-1 and TRBJ2-1; the match to TRBD1 covers 7 bases. The CDR3 is made up of 13 amino acids. CDR1 and CDR2 (germline): SGHRS, YFSETQ. Germline trimming cut 4 bases from V and 4 bases from J; bases unmatched to any gene: 2. The CDR3 spells CASSGGQYNEQFF. The DNA for the CDR3 is TGCGCCAGCAGCGGGGGACAGTACAATGAGCAGTTCTTC.

The rearrangement links TRBV5-4 to TRBJ2-2; tentative D call: TRBD1 (6 bases). V was trimmed by 5 bases and J by 1 base, leaving 9 bases between them. The CDR3 covers 14 residues. Germline V lookup: CDR1 SGHNT, CDR2 YYREEE (reference sequence). In DNA, the CDR3 is TGTGCCAGCAGACTACAGGGGAACACCGGGGAGCTGTTTTTT. Protein: CASRLQGNTGELFF.

V and J are TRBV15 and TRBJ2-3; 11 bases line up with TRBD1. Germline CDR1 is LNHNV and CDR2 is YYDKDF (reference sequence). Trimming at V came to 0 bases and at J to 5 bases, leaving 7 bases not matched to a gene. CDR3 size: 17 residues. CDR3 in amino acids: CATSRDPRTGGKDTQYF. The CDR3 DNA follows: TGTGCCACCAGCAGAGATCCCCGGACAGGGGGCAAAGATACGCAGTATTTT.

The V and J genes are TRBV5-1 and TRBJ2-1; TRBD2 aligns across 10 bases. Trimming cost V 4 bases and J 9 bases; bases outside gene matches: 7. The CDR3 runs 14 residues. Germline V gene sequence: CDR1 SGHRS, CDR2 YFSETQ. The chain's CDR3 is CASSQREGLSEQFF. The CDR3 DNA reads TGCGCCAGCAGCCAGCGGGAGGGCCTTAGTGAGCAGTTCTTC. Full variable domain (missing parts from reference TRBV5-1 and TRBJ2-1): KAGVTQTPRYLIKTRGQQVTLSCSPISGHRSVSWYQQTPGQGLQFLFEYFSETQRNKGNFPGRFSGRQFSNSRSEMNVSTLELGDSALYLCASSQREGLSEQFFGPGTRLTVL.

This chain links TRBV14 with TRBJ1-2, with D possibly matching TRBD1 (6 bases). Germline V gives CDR1 SGHDN, CDR2 FVKESK. This CDR3 is built from 15 residues. Trimming left V 4 bases short and J 1 base short, with 13 bases between. This CDR3 reads CASSPTRGGNYGYTF. The CDR3 bases are TGTGCCAGCAGCCCAACTCGAGGGGGTAACTATGGCTACACCTTC.

This clone was recorded only once. The rearrangement joins TRBV27 to TRBJ2-7, with a tentative D call TRBD2 (5 bases). Germline V gene data show CDR1 as MNHEY and CDR2 as SMNVEV (reference sequence). V was clipped by 6 bases and J by 6 bases, with 18 bases between them. CDR3 length equals 14 residues. CDR3 sequence (DNA): TGTGCCAGCAGACGGGCCCACCCTGAGGGCGAGCAGTACTTC. The encoded protein is CASRRAHPEGEQYF.

The chain recombines TRBV29-1 with TRBJ2-3; 8 bases align to TRBD2. Germline V gives CDR1 SQVTM, CDR2 ANQGSEA. This CDR3 region has 15 residues. Trimming cost V 1 base and J 2 bases; bases outside gene matches: 5. This CDR3 is CSVEGGLVNTDTQYF. CDR3 coding DNA: TGCAGCGTTGAAGGGGGACTAGTGAACACAGATACGCAGTATTTT.

This clone has a single count. The V and J genes are TRBV27 and TRBJ2-2; 12 bases agree with TRBD2. With 4 bases clipped from V and 3 bases from J, the junction kept 9 bases outside the gene matches. Germline lookup yields CDR1 MNHEY and CDR2 SMNVEV (reference sequence). CDR3 length: 18 amino acids. DNA for the CDR3: TGTGCCAGCAGTTCTCCGACTAGCGGGAGCCGATACACCGGGGAGCTGTTTTTT. It yields the protein CASSSPTSGSRYTGELFF.

The CDR3 here is CASSIDQRWELFF. As DNA, the CDR3 is TGTGCCAGTAGTATAGATCAGAGGTGGGAGCTGTTTTTT. The chain employs TRBV19 and TRBJ2-2; D unclear. The CDR3 extends over 13 amino acids. Trimming removed 0 bases at V and 9 bases at J, with 8 bases between. The V gene's germline CDR1 is LNHDA and CDR2 SQIVND (reference sequence).

J is TRBJ2-7 and V is TRBV27, with D unresolved. Per the germline V gene, CDR1 is MNHEY and CDR2 is SMNVEV (reference sequence). V gave up 6 bases and J gave up 1 base, with 13 bases separating them. The CDR3 is made up of 14 amino acids. CDR3 coding DNA: TGTGCCAGCAGCTATGGACGAGGATCCTACGAGCAGTACTTC. This codes for CASSYGRGSYEQYF.

V usage is TRBV6-5 and J usage is TRBJ1-3, with D maybe TRBD1 (5 bases). With 7 bases removed from V and 6 bases from J, the gap between germline ends came to 16 bases. Germline-derived CDR1 and CDR2 are MNHEY and SVGAGI. CDR3 length: 14 residues. In DNA form, the CDR3 reads TGTGCCAGCACCTCCGGCGGGGCGAAAAACACCATATATTTT. This sequence encodes CASTSGGAKNTIYF.

This clone was recorded only once. The sample carries other DNA sequences with the same CDR3. This sequence joins TRBV7-9 and TRBJ2-6; D is unclear. CDR1 is SEHNR and CDR2 is FQNEAQ in the germline V gene (reference sequence). The CDR3 is 15 residues long. Trimming shortened V by 1 base and J by 3 bases, and 7 bases separated the two germline ends. As DNA, the CDR3 is TGTGCCAGCAGCTTAGGGGGAAGTGGGGCCAACGTCCTGACTTTC. It is translated as CASSLGGSGANVLTF.

The chain links TRBV5-4 to TRBJ2-1; 11 bases are shared with TRBD2. The CDR3 loop spans 15 amino acids. Germline V gives CDR1 SGHNT, CDR2 YYREEE (reference sequence). V lost 2 bases and J lost 7; bases outside the gene matches: 5. Here the CDR3 reads CASSFRTSGQNEQFF. DNA of the CDR3: TGTGCCAGCAGCTTTCGGACTAGCGGGCAAAATGAGCAGTTCTTC.

On this clone itself: A read error may produce the germline difference seen at one junction end. V gene TRBV11-3 combines with J gene TRBJ1-1; no clear D. Germline V gene lookup returns CDR1 SGHNT and CDR2 YENEEA. This CDR3 region has 13 residues. The CDR3 region is CASSLEMNTEAFF. CDR3 DNA: TGTGCCAGCAGCCTAGAAATGAACACTGAAGCTTTCTTT.

In the case of this clone: This sample includes further DNA sequences coding for the same CDR3. This chain connects TRBV19 to TRBJ1-5; weak D call: TRBD1 (5 bases). CDR3 length: 15 residues. Germline V gene lookup returns CDR1 LNHDA and CDR2 SQIVND (reference sequence). The V end was cut by 1 base, the J end by 2 bases, with 9 bases between. DNA of the CDR3: TGTGCCAGTAGTATAGTTGGGGACGGCAATCAGCCCCAGCATTTT. Its translation is CASSIVGDGNQPQHF.

The V call is TRBV27, the J call TRBJ1-1; 7 bases match TRBD1. Germline V lookup: CDR1 MNHEY, CDR2 SMNVEV (reference sequence). Trimming at V came to 8 bases and at J to 4 bases, leaving 10 bases not matched to a gene. The CDR3 sequence is 14 residues long. The DNA for the CDR3 is TGTGCCAGCTCCCGGGGACAGCAGTTCACTGAAGCTTTCTTT. It specifies CASSRGQQFTEAFF.